The rows below give T cell receptor beta chains drawn from one sample of a study of shared clonotypes between healthy human individuals. Libraries were prepared by immunoSEQ multiplex PCR; TCRdb keeps only in-frame clonotypes and omits some of them. The sample includes about 680,000 clones, 55% to 85% of them seen just once. Specimen: memory CD4+ T cells sorted from blood. All receptors come from a woman aged 25 to 39 in good health. The CDR3 runs from the conserved cysteine through the conserved F or W. D genes are given only for firm matches. Rows may omit the clone size; those that give it use once, few, many or a size class.

v_gene	d_gene	abundance	j_gene	len	CDR3nt	CDR3aa
TRBV19	.	.	TRBJ1-5	15	TGTGCCAGTAGCCTCAGGAGGGGACTGGATCAGCCCCAGCATTTT	CASSLRRGLDQPQHF
TRBV2	.	.	TRBJ2-5	12	TGTGCCAGGGGGCAGACCTCCGAGACCCAGTACTTC	CARGQTSETQYF
TRBV7-6	TRBD2	.	TRBJ2-1	16	TGTGCCAGCAGCCCGCTACCTGGACTAGCGGAGAATGAGCAGTTCTTC	CASSPLPGLAENEQFF
TRBV5-1	.	.	TRBJ2-7	14	TGCGCCAGCAGCTTGGAGAGTTACAGTCCCGAGCAGTACTTC	CASSLESYSPEQYF
TRBV30	TRBD2	.	TRBJ2-1	15	TGTGCCTGGAGTGTACAGTTAGCGGGAGGCTCTGAGCAGTTCTTC	CAWSVQLAGGSEQFF
TRBV2	.	.	TRBJ1-5	16	TGTGCCAGCAGTGCGGAAGGGTTCCGGAGCAATCAGCCCCAGCATTTT	CASSAEGFRSNQPQHF
TRBV7-3	TRBD2	.	TRBJ2-3	14	TGTGCCAGCAGCTCCCAGCGGGATTCGGATACGCAGTATTTT	CASSSQRDSDTQYF
TRBV7-9	TRBD2	.	TRBJ2-5	19	TGTGCCAGCAGCTTCAAGGGACTAGTTTTTCCCGGATCCCAAGAGACCCAGTACTTC	CASSFKGLVFPGSQETQYF
TRBV11-2	.	.	TRBJ2-7	12	TGTGCCAGCAGCCAGAGCCGGTTGGAGCAGTACTTC	CASSQSRLEQYF
TRBV6-1	.	.	TRBJ1-2	13	TGTGCCAGCGCGGTAACAGCAATCTATGGCTACACCTTC	CASAVTAIYGYTF
TRBV7-6	.	once	TRBJ1-5	13	TGTGCCAGCAGCTTAGCGGCTTATCAGCCCCAGCATTTT	CASSLAAYQPQHF
TRBV28	.	.	TRBJ1-5	14	TGTGCCAGCAGTCCCCGCGCAGCCAATCAGCCCCAGCATTTT	CASSPRAANQPQHF
TRBV28	.	many	TRBJ1-2	14	TGTGCCAGCAGCGCTCCCGGGACGATCTATGGCTACACCTTC	CASSAPGTIYGYTF
TRBV6-5	TRBD1	once	TRBJ1-1	14	TGTGCCAGCAGTCAACCGGGACAGTTCTGGGTAGCTTTCTTT	CASSQPGQFWVAFF
TRBV29-1	.	.	TRBJ2-3	14	TGCAGCGTTGAATCGCGGAGGGGAGCAGATACGCAGTATTTT	CSVESRRGADTQYF
TRBV28	TRBD1	.	TRBJ2-5	14	TGTGCCAGCAGTCGTACAGGGGAAAGAGAGACCCAGTACTTC	CASSRTGERETQYF
TRBV27	TRBD2	.	TRBJ2-7	14	TGTGCCAGCAGTTTGGGGCTAGCGGGATACGAGCAGTACTTC	CASSLGLAGYEQYF
TRBV10-2	TRBD1	.	TRBJ1-5	15	TGCGCCAGCAGTCCCGGGACAGGTAGCAATCAGCCCCAGCATTTT	CASSPGTGSNQPQHF
TRBV19	TRBD1	.	TRBJ2-7	15	TGTGCCAGTAGTATCCGTGACAGGGGCCCCTACGAGCAGTACTTC	CASSIRDRGPYEQYF
TRBV11-1	TRBD1	.	TRBJ2-1	14	TGTGCCAGCAGCAGCCGGGACAGGTACAATGAGCAGTTCTTC	CASSSRDRYNEQFF
TRBV27	.	.	TRBJ1-3	12	TGTGCCAGCAGGGCTGCTGGAAACACCATATATTTT	CASRAAGNTIYF
TRBV18	.	.	TRBJ1-1	13	TGTGCCAGCTCACAACGCAGGGACTCTGAAGCTTTCTTT	CASSQRRDSEAFF
TRBV19	.	.	TRBJ2-3	16	TGTGCCAGTAAGGGGGTAATACGACAGGGCACAGATACGCAGTATTTT	CASKGVIRQGTDTQYF
TRBV11-3	TRBD2	few	TRBJ2-3	15	TGTGCCAGCAGCTCTACTAGCGCTCGGGCGGATACGCAGTATTTT	CASSSTSARADTQYF
TRBV21-1	.	.	TRBJ1-5	14	TGTGCCAGTGACGGCCGTGGGAGCAATCAGCCCCAGCATTTT	CASDGRGSNQPQHF
TRBV6-5	.	.	TRBJ2-6	15	TGTGCCAGCAGTTGGGGTGCGGCTGGGGCCAACGTCCTGACTTTC	CASSWGAAGANVLTF
TRBV4-2	TRBD2	few	TRBJ2-1	17	TGTGCCAGCAGCCAAGGTTTAAGCGGGAGGGCCGGGAATGAGCAGTTCTTC	CASSQGLSGRAGNEQFF
TRBV4-1	TRBD2	few	TRBJ2-7	16	TGCGCCAGCAGCCAAAGCCAACTAGCGGGAGTCGGCGAGCAGTACTTC	CASSQSQLAGVGEQYF
TRBV6-6	.	.	TRBJ1-5	14	TGTGCCAGCAGGGAGATCACCGGCAATCAGCCCCAGCATTTT	CASREITGNQPQHF
TRBV4-1	TRBD2	.	TRBJ2-1	21	TGCGCCAGCAGCCAAGAGACGGGGACTAGCGGGAGGGTGGGAATCTACAATGAGCAGTTCTTC	CASSQETGTSGRVGIYNEQFF
TRBV18	.	.	TRBJ2-3	13	TGTGCCAGCTCGCGGGGCAGCACAGATACGCAGTATTTT	CASSRGSTDTQYF
TRBV29-1	.	.	TRBJ1-2	11	TGCAGCGTTGAGGGACTGGATGGCTACACCTTC	CSVEGLDGYTF
TRBV29-1	TRBD2	.	TRBJ2-7	14	TGCAGCGTTGAAGGACTAGCGGGAGTCTACGAGCAGTACTTC	CSVEGLAGVYEQYF